This TCR beta chain was sequenced for a study of siplizumab effects on memory and regulatory T cells. Every sample had about 100,000 of its TCR templates assayed. Profiling relied on immunoSEQ multiplex PCR, and the TCRdb table lists in-frame clones only, not all of them. The sample lists fewer than 120,000 clones, roughly 92% occurring once. CDR3 size: 16 residues. With 0 bases clipped from V and 5 bases from J, the junction kept 4 bases outside the gene matches. Looked up from germline, CDR1 is MGHRA and CDR2 is YSYEKL. With regard to this clone: The antigen is undetermined.

Whole-study results and caveats: The drug siplizumab significantly decreased the alloreactive sequences that could be traced to unstimulated CD4+ memory cells.

This TCR was recovered from a human donor in good health. The chain recombines TRBV4-1 with TRBJ1-2; 12 nucleotides agree with TRBD1. Material: CD4+ T cells sorted from blood. CDR3 protein: CASSQDGTGGRYGYTF. The CDR3 nucleotides read TGCGCCAGCAGCCAAGACGGGACAGGGGGCAGGTATGGCTACACCTTC.